Sequencing of this TCR beta chain was carried out in a study of T cells after yellow fever vaccination. CDR1 MGHDK and CDR2 SYGVNS come from the germline V gene. The CDR3 covers 15 residues. The V and J ends lost 2 bases and 1 base, in that order; junction bases with no gene match: 2. MiXCR, run by TCRdb on the 5' RACE reads, gives a single entry per CDR3 protein. Of around 300,000 distinct CDR3 sequences listed, 4.1% are singletons. This sequence originates from a man aged 18 to 30 who received the YFV17D yellow fever vaccine. The sample was PBMCs, taken 5 days after the yellow fever booster vaccination. This rearrangement joins TRBV25-1 to TRBJ1-1; TRBD1 agrees at 9 bases. CDR3 sequence (DNA): TGTGCCAGCAGTGAACCGGGACAGGGGAACACTGAAGCTTTCTTT. Amino acid sequence: CASSEPGQGNTEAFF.